Following are 18 T cell receptor beta chains from one sample sequenced in a study of T-cell reconstitution after alpha-beta-depleted transplantation in children. A library of TCRbeta sequences, prepared with unique molecular identifiers, was generated. MiXCR was run by TCRdb on the PCR reads, yielding one entry per CDR3 protein. The sample has approximately 300,000 distinct CDR3 sequences; around a tenth are singletons. The starting material was peripheral blood, obtained 180 days after TCRalphabeta/CD19-depleted stem cell transplant. Receptors were obtained from a male patient between 2 and 15 years old who had a stem cell transplant for chronic granulomatous disease, so the T cells may come from the graft donor.

This clonotype was seen ten or more times. V is TRBV15 and J is TRBJ2-7, with D possibly called TRBD1 or TRBD2 (6 bases each). Germline lookup yields CDR1 LNHNV and CDR2 YYDKDF (reference sequence). Trimming stripped 8 bases from V and 3 bases from J, with 20 bases between. The CDR3 covers 15 residues. The CDR3 loop is CATGPQLGGNYEQYF. CDR3 DNA sequence: TGTGCCACCGGGCCCCAACTAGGGGGGAACTACGAGCAGTACTTC.

There are many counts of this clonotype. This chain joins TRBV11-1 and TRBJ2-1; D is unresolved. The V end lost 4 bases, the J end lost 3 bases, and 7 bases lay between the germline ends. The CDR3 covers 13 residues. Germline loops: CDR1 SGHAT, CDR2 FQDESV (reference sequence). CDR3 DNA sequence: TGTGCCAGCAGCTCCGGAAACTACAATGAGCAGTTCTTC. Its translation: CASSSGNYNEQFF.

This clonotype has at least ten counts. The rearrangement uses TRBV6-1 and TRBJ2-3, with 13 bases lining up with TRBD2. The CDR3 extends over 17 amino acids. After removal of 6 bases from V and 5 bases from J, the junction contained 11 bases not matched to a gene. The germline V gene has CDR1 MNHNS and CDR2 SASEGT. The chain's CDR3 is CASRQHLLAGGKDTQYF. CDR3 DNA sequence: TGTGCCAGCAGACAACATCTACTAGCGGGAGGGAAAGATACGCAGTATTTT.

At least ten counts were recorded for this clonotype. This chain connects TRBV6-1 to TRBJ2-3, with D tentatively TRBD2 (6 bases). The CDR3 has 17 amino acids. Trimming shortened V by 6 bases and J by 0 bases, and 19 bases separated the two germline ends. Germline V CDR1 and CDR2: MNHNS, SASEGT. DNA for the CDR3: TGTGCCAGCAGACGATGGGGGGAGGCCTCAAGCACAGATACGCAGTATTTT. Amino acids: CASRRWGEASSTDTQYF.

In regard to this clonotype: A clone one base away is much larger, so this may be a read error. V is TRBV5-1 and J is TRBJ1-2, with 7 bases aligning to TRBD1. This CDR3 is 15 amino acids long. Germline V gene sequence: CDR1 SGHRS, CDR2 YFSETQ. The junction had 15 bases not matched to a gene; V was cut back by 1 base and J by 12 bases. CDR3 nucleotide sequence: TGCGCCAGCAGCTTGAGCCTCGACAGGGCCCAAGGCGACACCTTC. Protein: CASSLSLDRAQGDTF.

Here the CDR3 DNA reads TGTGCCAGCAGCTTGGCGACGGGTACTGGTCCCCAGCATTTT. Protein sequence: CASSLATGTGPQHF. The rearrangement joins TRBV5-6 to TRBJ1-5; D not certain. The V end lost 0 bases, the J end lost 10 bases, and 14 bases lay between the germline ends. Germline V gene sequence: CDR1 SGHDT, CDR2 YYEEEE. This CDR3 is built from 14 residues.

The chain is built from TRBV2 and TRBJ2-1; no clear D. V was clipped by 3 bases and J by 2 bases, with 2 bases between them. CDR3 length equals 12 residues. The germline CDR1 and CDR2 sequences are SNHLY and FYNNEI. The CDR3 coding sequence is TGTGCCAGCAGTGACCCCTACAATGAGCAGTTCTTC. It translates to CASSDPYNEQFF.

There are many counts of this clonotype. The V and J genes are TRBV10-3 and TRBJ2-3, with 7 bases aligning to TRBD1. V lost 10 bases and J lost 2; bases outside the gene matches: 6. The CDR3 totals 13 residues. The germline CDR1 and CDR2 sequences are ENHRY and SYGVKD. CDR3 in amino acids: CATRDRLTDTQYF. CDR3 sequence (DNA): TGTGCCACTCGGGACAGACTCACAGATACGCAGTATTTT.

The sample holds many counts of this clonotype. The chain links TRBV4-1 to TRBJ2-3; the match to TRBD1 covers 7 bases. V trimming: 2 bases; J trimming: 1 base; junction bases outside the gene matches: 3. The germline gives CDR1 MGHRA, CDR2 YSYEKL. The CDR3 is 15 amino acids. The CDR3 reads CASSQLGQRTDTQYF. CDR3 bases: TGCGCCAGCAGCCAACTGGGACAGCGCACAGATACGCAGTATTTT.

This clonotype was picked up many times. The rearrangement joins TRBV5-1 to TRBJ1-5, with D uncertain. V was pared by 2 bases and J by 7 bases, with 10 bases between. Germline V gene sequence: CDR1 SGHRS, CDR2 YFSETQ. CDR3 length equals 13 residues. This CDR3 reads CASSFRVGQPQHF. The CDR3 coding sequence is TGCGCCAGCAGCTTTAGGGTAGGACAGCCCCAGCATTTT.

V and J are TRBV6-1 and TRBJ2-2; D remains ambiguous. The CDR3 is 15 amino acids. CDR1 is MNHNS, CDR2 SASEGT, per germline. V lost 4 bases to trimming and J lost 0 bases, with 9 bases between them. This CDR3 reads CASSGDWTNTGELFF. CDR3 bases: TGTGCCAGCAGTGGAGATTGGACGAACACCGGGGAGCTGTTTTTT.

The chain has TRBV28 and TRBJ2-5; 8 bases line up with TRBD2. The CDR3 totals 15 residues. The junction had 8 bases not matched to a gene; V was cut back by 5 bases and J by 3 bases. From germline, CDR1 is MDHEN and CDR2 SYDVKM. This chain's CDR3 is CASSLTSEFKETQYF. In DNA, the CDR3 is TGTGCCAGCAGTCTGACTAGCGAATTTAAAGAGACCCAGTACTTC.

This clonotype was seen only a few times. The chain is built from TRBV18 and TRBJ2-7, with D possibly being TRBD1 or TRBD2 (5 bases each). From germline, CDR1 is KGHSH and CDR2 LQKENI. CDR3 length: 16 residues. V lost 0 bases to trimming and J lost 0 bases, with 12 bases between them. The DNA of the CDR3 is TGTGCCAGCTCACCACCGGGGAGACAGCACTCCTACGAGCAGTACTTC. It codes for CASSPPGRQHSYEQYF.

This clonotype was seen repeatedly, ten times or more. This chain links TRBV20-1 with TRBJ2-5, with 9 nucleotides matching TRBD1. This CDR3 spans 15 amino acids. The J segment lost 5 bases and the V segment lost 0 bases, leaving 7 bases of the junction unmatched. Per the germline V gene, CDR1 is DFQATT and CDR2 is SNEGSKA (reference sequence). CDR3 sequence: CSARDYRGRKETQYF. As DNA, the CDR3 is TGCAGTGCTAGAGATTACAGGGGGCGTAAGGAGACCCAGTACTTC.

This clonotype was counted ten times or more. The chain links TRBV12-3 or TRBV12-4 to TRBJ1-1; D gene uncertain. This CDR3 contains 13 residues. Trimming removed 8 bases from V and 2 bases from J, with 12 bases in between. The DNA of the CDR3 is TGTGCCAGCGCCTCACCGGCCAACACTGAAGCTTTCTTT. Its protein product is CASASPANTEAFF.

This clonotype came up many times. The chain joins TRBV9 to TRBJ2-1; no firm D call. With 3 bases removed from V and 0 bases from J, the gap between germline ends came to 10 bases. The CDR3 loop spans 15 amino acids. Germline CDR1 and CDR2: SGDLS and YYNGEE. DNA for the CDR3: TGTGCCAGCAGCGATAATCAAAGCTCCTACAATGAGCAGTTCTTC. The encoded protein is CASSDNQSSYNEQFF.

This chain uses TRBV5-4 with TRBJ2-1; the D is unclear. This CDR3 is 13 amino acids long. Looked up from germline, CDR1 is SGHNT and CDR2 is YYREEE (reference sequence). Trimming shortened V by 0 bases and J by 6 bases, and 7 bases separated the two germline ends. The CDR3 DNA is TGTGCCAGCAGCTTGGATCCGGGCAATGAGCAGTTCTTC. Amino acids: CASSLDPGNEQFF.

In its sample, this clonotype was seen many times. The chain joins TRBV12-3 or TRBV12-4 to TRBJ1-1, with a tentative D call TRBD1 (5 bases). V lost 6 bases and J 4 bases, leaving 15 bases between the germline ends. The CDR3 runs 14 residues. The CDR3 here is CASSRQTGGTEAFF. The CDR3 bases are TGTGCCAGCAGCCGACAAACTGGGGGCACTGAAGCTTTCTTT.